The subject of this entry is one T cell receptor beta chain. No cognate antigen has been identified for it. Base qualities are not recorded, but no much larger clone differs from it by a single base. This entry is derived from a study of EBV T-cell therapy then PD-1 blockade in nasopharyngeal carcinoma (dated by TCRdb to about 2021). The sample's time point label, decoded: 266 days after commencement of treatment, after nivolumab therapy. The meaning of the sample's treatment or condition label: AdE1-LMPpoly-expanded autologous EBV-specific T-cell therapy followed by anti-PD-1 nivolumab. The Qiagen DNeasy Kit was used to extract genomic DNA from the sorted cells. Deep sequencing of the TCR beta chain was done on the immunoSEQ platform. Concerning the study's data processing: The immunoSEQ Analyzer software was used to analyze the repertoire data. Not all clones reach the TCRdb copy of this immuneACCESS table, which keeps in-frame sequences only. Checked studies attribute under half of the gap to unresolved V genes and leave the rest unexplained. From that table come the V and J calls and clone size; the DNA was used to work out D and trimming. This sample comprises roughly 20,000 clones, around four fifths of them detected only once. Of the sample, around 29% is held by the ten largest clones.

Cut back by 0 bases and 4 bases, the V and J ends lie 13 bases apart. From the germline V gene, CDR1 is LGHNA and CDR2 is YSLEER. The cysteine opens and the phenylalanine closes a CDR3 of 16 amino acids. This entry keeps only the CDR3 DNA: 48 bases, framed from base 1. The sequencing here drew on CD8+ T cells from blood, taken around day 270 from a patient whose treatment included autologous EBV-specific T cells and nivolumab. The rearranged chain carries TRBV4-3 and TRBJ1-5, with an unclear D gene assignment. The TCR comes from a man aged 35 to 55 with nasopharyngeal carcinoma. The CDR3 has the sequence CASSQDRSFRNQPQHF. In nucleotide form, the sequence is TGCGCCAGCAGCCAAGACAGGTCATTCCGGAATCAGCCCCAGCATTTT.